This T cell receptor (beta chain) was sequenced during a study of blood T cell repertoires in COVID-19. V was clipped by 2 bases and J by 4 bases, with 11 bases between them. Looked up from germline, CDR1 is MNHEY and CDR2 is SVGAGI. The CDR3 loop spans 15 amino acids. This table comes from immunoSEQ multiplex PCR, and its TCRdb copy is limited to in-frame clones, with some not included. The repertoire holds approximately 150,000 clones, with roughly nine tenths as singletons. The chain combines TRBV6-5 with TRBJ1-4; a possible D gene is TRBD1 (5 bases). Sample: peripheral blood. The sequence came from a human donor in a cohort sampled during active COVID-19. CDR3 amino acids: CASSYSGGINEKLFF. CDR3 bases: TGTGCCAGCAGTTACAGCGGGGGTATTAATGAAAAACTGTTTTTT.